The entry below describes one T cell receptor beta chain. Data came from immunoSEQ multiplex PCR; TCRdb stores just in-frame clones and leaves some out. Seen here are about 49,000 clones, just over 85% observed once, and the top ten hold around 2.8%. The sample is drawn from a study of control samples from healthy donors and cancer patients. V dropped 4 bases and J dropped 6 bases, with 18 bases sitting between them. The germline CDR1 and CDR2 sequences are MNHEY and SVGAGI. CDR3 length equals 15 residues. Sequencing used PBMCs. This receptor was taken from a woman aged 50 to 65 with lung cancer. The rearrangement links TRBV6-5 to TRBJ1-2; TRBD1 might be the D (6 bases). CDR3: CASSSRGAGLHGYTF. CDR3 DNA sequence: TGTGCCAGCAGTTCCCGGGGGGCAGGTTTACATGGCTACACCTTC.